This TCR beta chain was profiled in a study of CD8 T cells in ankylosing spondylitis. Study-wide points: Among TCR beta sequences, a motif of 7 to 9 highly homologous variants appeared characteristic of ankylosing spondylitis blood. Disease-linked clones displayed a CD8+ phenotype and appeared relatively rarely in peripheral blood. The clones that were linked to disease were reported to be significantly enriched in matched synovial fluid samples from ankylosing spondylitis patients. Previous work reported some of these motif variants in the synovial fluid and blood of reactive arthritis.

With 6 bases removed from V and 10 bases from J, the gap between germline ends came to 16 bases. In germline, CDR1 is KGHSH, CDR2 LQKENI. The CDR3 is made up of 14 amino acids. For TCR beta, libraries came from quantitative 5'-RACE with molecular barcodes. Each CDR3 protein gets one entry after TCRdb re-called the 5' RACE reads with MiXCR. The sample consists of hundreds of thousands of distinct CDR3 sequences, 25% to 30% of them appearing once. Concerning this clonotype itself: Its specificity is not known.

The clonotype originates from a male donor with ankylosing spondylitis. The V and J genes are TRBV18 and TRBJ1-6, with D perhaps matching TRBD1 (6 bases). The specimen sequenced was blood, either unsorted or a sorted T cell fraction (not recorded which). The CDR3 sequence: CASSLQGIGSPLHF. In DNA, the CDR3 is TGTGCCAGCTCCCTCCAGGGGATCGGGTCACCCCTCCACTTT. The whole variable domain, remainder taken from reference TRBV18 and TRBJ1-6, is NAGVMQNPRHLVRRRGQEARLRCSPMKGHSHVYWYRQLPEEGLKFMVYLQKENIIDESGMPKERFSAEFPKEGPSILRIQQVVRGDSAAYFCASSLQGIGSPLHFGNGTRLTVT.